A single sample is the source of the 27 T cell receptor delta chains below, sequenced in a study of γδ T cells in repeated Plasmodium falciparum infection. TCRdb re-identified clones in the multiplex PCR reads via CATT. The sample holds under 65,000 delta-chain clones; around 1.7% are singletons and the top ten take over 12%. Gammadelta T cells were flow-sorted from PBMC into Vgamma9/Vdelta2+ and Vdelta2-negative populations for bulk analysis. The sample taken for sequencing was gamma-delta T cells from blood. Source of these receptors: a pool of human donors (malaria-infected and uninfected, not separated).

This clone was picked up many times. The TCRdb protein comes from a much larger clone and disagrees with this DNA's translation at residue 9, likely due to a read error; the protein given here is derived from the DNA. CDR3 in DNA: TGTGCCTGTGACTCCTTACTTAACGCCGATAAACTCATCTTT. Translation: CACDSLLNADKLIF. The V gene is TRDV2, the J gene TRDJ1, with D uncertain. V lost 3 bases and J lost 3, with 13 bases in between. The CDR3 is made up of 14 amino acids. Per the germline V gene, CDR1 is GEAIGNYY and CDR2 is EKD.

Many counts were recorded for this clone. The genes are TRDV1 and TRDJ1; TRDD3 aligns across 13 bases. The length of the CDR3 is 20 residues. J lost 3 bases, V lost 2 bases, and 15 bases had no gene match. Per germline, CDR1 TSWWSYY and CDR2 QGS. CDR3 amino acids: CALGERFGYWGIRYPDKLIF. In DNA form, the CDR3 reads TGTGCTCTTGGGGAAAGGTTCGGGTACTGGGGGATACGCTATCCCGATAAACTCATCTTT.

As concerns this clone: The amino acid sequence in TCRdb belongs to a much larger clone and departs from this DNA's translation at residue 4, likely a sequencing read error; the sequence shown is translated from the DNA. V is TRDV2 and J is TRDJ1, with 7 positions matching TRDD3. The CDR3 loop spans 16 amino acids. Trimming removed 5 bases from V and 8 bases from J; junction bases left unmatched: 19. Germline values: CDR1 GEAIGNYY, CDR2 EKD. For the CDR3, the DNA is TGTGCCTGTGGCACTTACTTAGGACTGGATACGGGGAAACTCATCTTT. Its translation is CACGTYLGLDTGKLIF.

In this sample, this clone turned up many times. The protein given by TCRdb reflects a much larger clone and differs at residue 14 from this DNA's translation, likely from a read error; the protein shown is the DNA's translation. The V gene is TRDV2, the J gene TRDJ1; 8 bases align to TRDD3. CDR1 is GEAIGNYY, CDR2 EKD, per germline. V shed 1 base, J shed 0 bases, and the junction held 18 bases outside the gene matches. The CDR3 is 20 residues long. The DNA for the CDR3 is TGTGCCTGTGACACGGCCTTCCCACCGGCTACTGGGGGGCACACCGATAAACTCATCTTT. Amino acid sequence: CACDTAFPPATGGHTDKLIF.

V and J are TRDV1 and TRDJ1, with TRDD3 matching over 13 bases. TCRdb supplies no J gene; here it was assigned by aligning the nucleotide sequence to germline. CDR1 and CDR2 (germline): TSWWSYY, QGS. J was trimmed by 0 bases and V by 5 bases; bases with no gene match: 21. The length of the CDR3 is 22 residues. In nucleotides, the CDR3 is TGTGCTCTTGGGAGCCTTCCGCGAGGCCTTACTGGGGGATACGCGTACACCGATAAACTCATCTTT. It yields the protein CALGSLPRGLTGGYAYTDKLIF.

To note about this clone: TCRdb lists the protein of a much larger clone for this DNA, which differs at residue 21, so this is likely a read error; the protein given here is translated from the DNA itself. The V gene corresponds to TRDV2; no J gene was called; no DNA check was done on the table's D call, TRDD3. The V gene's germline CDR1 is GEAIGNYY and CDR2 EKD. The CDR3 extends over 23 amino acids. CDR3 sequence (DNA): TGTGCCTGTGACACCGGGGACTGGGGGATATCGCGGACCAGCTCCCGGGACACCCGACAGACGTTTTTC. It specifies CACDTGDWGISRTSSRDTRQTFF.

Concerning this clone itself: The protein TCRdb lists belongs to a much larger clone and differs from this DNA's translation at residue 11, which points to a read error; the protein shown is made from the DNA. The chain employs TRDV1 and TRDJ1, with TRDD3 matching 7 bases. The J gene is absent in TCRdb and was assigned here via DNA matching to germline. The CDR3 contains 23 residues. V lost 2 bases to trimming and J lost 0 bases; unmatched junction nucleotides: 27. Germline values: CDR1 TSWWSYY, CDR2 QGS. The CDR3 DNA is TGTGCTCTTGGGGAAACTTCGGTTCTAGGGAAACTGGGGATTACTACGTACACCGATAAACTCATCTTT. Its protein product is CALGETSVLGKLGITTYTDKLIF.

By share, this clone ranks as medium-sized. The sample carries other DNA sequences with the same CDR3. V and J are TRDV1 and TRDJ2; 13 bases line up with TRDD3. CDR1 TSWWSYY and CDR2 QGS come from the germline V gene. Trimming removed 5 bases from V and 6 bases from J; junction bases left unmatched: 30. The CDR3 has 24 residues. Here the CDR3 reads CALGKPHSYWGTGGYGNKAAQLFF. The DNA of the CDR3 is TGTGCTCTTGGGAAGCCCCATTCCTACTGGGGTACTGGGGGATACGGAAACAAGGCAGCACAACTCTTCTTT.

This clone came up many times. TCRdb attributes to this sequence the protein of a much larger clone, which differs from the DNA translation at residue 4; a read error is likely, and the protein displayed is translated from the DNA. The rearrangement joins TRDV1 to TRDJ1; weak D call: TRDD3 (6 bases). Because TCRdb records no J gene, it was assigned here through a match of the DNA to germline. The V and J ends lost 7 bases and 7 bases respectively, with 28 bases between them. There are 17 residues in the CDR3. Germline V gene data show CDR1 as TSWWSYY and CDR2 as QGS. The CDR3 DNA sequence: TGTGCTCTTGAGACTCCTAGTGTGTCGGGGGAGGTCGGTAAACTCATCTTT. Protein sequence: CALETPSVSGEVGKLIF.

This clone showed up many times. A far larger clone lies a single base away; this is likely a read error. Other DNA sequences from this sample encode an identical CDR3 as well. This rearrangement joins TRDV1 to TRDJ1, with 9 bases lining up with TRDD3. TCRdb leaves out the J gene; it was filled in here by matching the DNA to germline. Germline assignment: CDR1 TSWWSYY and CDR2 QGS. Germline trimming cut 2 bases from V and 0 bases from J; bases unmatched to any gene: 22. The CDR3 is 22 amino acids. This CDR3 reads CALGEWLPTPGGFRGDTDKLIF. CDR3 nucleotides: TGTGCTCTTGGGGAATGGCTCCCAACCCCTGGGGGATTTAGGGGGGACACCGATAAACTCATCTTT.

As regards this clone: TCRdb's listed protein matches a much larger clone and diverges from this DNA's translation at residue 3, likely through a read error; the protein shown comes from the DNA. V is TRDV3 and J is TRDJ1; 8 nucleotides align to TRDD3. Because TCRdb records no J gene, it was assigned here through a match of the DNA to germline. Germline CDR1 reads TVYSNPD; CDR2 reads GDNSRS (reference sequence). The CDR3 consists of 21 residues. Trimming at V came to 5 bases and at J to 4 bases, leaving 33 bases not matched to a gene. The CDR3 nucleotides are TGTGCCCTCAGAAAACAACTTCTCTTGTTCGCTGGGGGAGAGGGATTCGATAAACTCATCTTT. This translates into CALRKQLLLFAGGEGFDKLIF.

This clone has only a few counts. Given a far larger clone just one base away, this is likely a sequencing read error. The sample contains more than one DNA sequence encoding this CDR3. Called V gene: TRDV1; the J gene was not called; no check of the table's D call, TRDD3, against the DNA was made. CDR3 length equals 18 residues. Germline V gene data show CDR1 as TSWWSYY and CDR2 as QGS. CDR3 in amino acids: CALGERGPTIRGTDKLIF. CDR3 nucleotide sequence: TGTGCTCTTGGGGAACGAGGCCCTACTATACGGGGGACAGATAAGCTCATCTTT.

As concerns this clone: A far larger clone is only one base removed, so a read error is likely. Additional DNA sequences in this sample encode the identical CDR3. V and J are TRDV1 and TRDJ1, with a possible D match to TRDD3 (5 bases). V lost 6 bases and J 4 bases, leaving 15 bases between the germline ends. The germline V gene has CDR1 TSWWSYY and CDR2 QGS. The CDR3 runs to 14 residues. The CDR3 protein is CALGEDRGDDKLIF. For the CDR3, the DNA is TGTGCTCTTGGAGAGGATAGAGGGGACGATAAACTCATCTTT.

The chain is built from TRDV1 and TRDJ1; TRDD3 matches at 11 bases. The J gene, absent from TCRdb, was called here by matching the DNA to germline. Germline CDR1 is TSWWSYY and CDR2 is QGS. Trimming at V came to 1 base and at J to 1 base, leaving 26 bases not matched to a gene. The CDR3 has 24 residues. CDR3 residues: CALGEPPSFLRRVLGDNPTDKLIF. CDR3 nucleotides: TGTGCTCTTGGGGAACCACCCTCCTTCCTACGGCGAGTACTGGGGGATAATCCCACCGATAAACTCATCTTT.

This clone was detected only a few times. Given a far larger clone just one base away, this is likely a sequencing read error. This sample includes further DNA sequences coding for the same CDR3. The V gene reported is TRDV1; the J gene is uncalled; the table's D call, TRDD3, was not checked against the DNA. The CDR3 is made up of 22 amino acids. Per germline, CDR1 TSWWSYY and CDR2 QGS. This CDR3 is CALGEPRRRDTRTPFHSDKVIF. The CDR3 coding sequence is TGTGCTCTTGGGGAACCTCGAAGAAGAGATACGCGGACACCATTCCACAGCGATAAAGTCATCTTT.

Comment on this clone: TCRdb's listed protein matches a much larger clone and diverges from this DNA's translation at residue 12, likely through a read error; the protein shown comes from the DNA. The CDR3 here is CALGELRPTWGVRTDKLIF. The DNA of the CDR3 is TGTGCTCTTGGGGAACTCCGTCCTACATGGGGGGTACGCACCGATAAACTCATCTTT. The chain combines TRDV1 with TRDJ1, with D perhaps given as TRDD2 or TRDD3 (6 bases each). Germline matching of the DNA provided the J gene here, since TCRdb leaves it blank. This CDR3 contains 19 residues. Trimming pared 0 bases from V and 1 base from J, leaving 21 bases between. Germline V CDR1 and CDR2: TSWWSYY, QGS.

Concerning this clone itself: One base separates it from a far larger clone, so it is likely a read error. Other DNA sequences within the sample encode an identical CDR3. No J gene was named, though the V gene is TRDV1; the tabulated D call, TRDD3, remains unverified against the DNA. The length of the CDR3 is 24 residues. CDR1 is TSWWSYY, CDR2 QGS, per germline. The CDR3 coding sequence is TGTGCTCTTGGGGAACTTCTAATTTTTCCGCTGCCACGGTGGGATACGCCCCACACCGATAAACTCATCTTC. Translation: CALGELLIFPLPRWDTPHTDKLIF.

This clone was seen a handful of times. A far larger clone is one nucleotide away, so this likely arose from a read error. Other DNA sequences within the sample encode an identical CDR3. The chain is built from TRDV1 and TRDJ1; D is possibly TRDD2 (7 bases). CDR1 and CDR2 (germline): TSWWSYY, QGS. The CDR3 is 24 residues long. V was pared by 0 bases and J by 0 bases, with 35 bases between. CDR3 sequence: CALGELGFLLPRRFLGRNTDKLIF. The CDR3 DNA sequence: TGTGCTCTTGGGGAACTCGGCTTCTTACTTCCTAGACGATTCCTGGGGCGAAACACCGATAAACTCATCTTT.

Concerning this clone itself: TCRdb assigns this DNA the protein of a much larger clone, which departs from its translation at residue 3; this likely reflects a read error, and the protein shown comes from translating the DNA. The rearrangement uses TRDV1 and TRDJ1; 9 nucleotides line up with TRDD3. TCRdb lists no J gene, so it was determined here by aligning the DNA to germline. This CDR3 region has 22 residues. Germline-derived CDR1 and CDR2 are TSWWSYY and QGS. The CDR3 nucleotides are TGTGCTTTTGGGGTATTCTTCCGGAGTCGGGGGATACTCGGCTCACGAAGCGATAAACTCATCTTT. Translated: CAFGVFFRSRGILGSRSDKLIF.

This clone was picked up a small number of times. The protein given by TCRdb reflects a much larger clone and differs at residue 14 from this DNA's translation, likely from a read error; the protein shown is the DNA's translation. The chain joins TRDV1 to TRDJ1; D gene unclear. The germline CDR1 and CDR2 sequences are TSWWSYY and QGS. The ends were cut back, 2 bases at V and 4 bases at J, with 32 bases in the middle. CDR3 size: 21 residues. CDR3 nucleotide sequence: TGTGCTCTTGGGGAAGCTACGTTTAGAGGGGTTTGGAGGAGCCAAAGCGATAAACTCATCTTT. Translating gives CALGEATFRGVWRSQSDKLIF.

This clone has at least ten counts. The TCRdb protein, from a much larger clone, departs from this DNA's translation at residue 8, likely by read error; the protein shown derives from the DNA. The chain combines TRDV1 with TRDJ1, with a possible D match to TRDD3 (5 bases). Since TCRdb gives no J gene, matching the DNA to germline was used here to assign it. Germline CDR1 is TSWWSYY and CDR2 is QGS. The CDR3 consists of 16 residues. CDR3 nucleotides: TGTGCTCTTAGGGACAGGGGGTACCTGTACACCAATAAACTCATCTTT. Translation: CALRDRGYLYTNKLIF.

This clone was found many times. The TCRdb protein, from a much larger clone, departs from this DNA's translation at residue 5, likely by read error; the protein shown derives from the DNA. The chain is built from TRDV1 and TRDJ1, with D maybe TRDD2 (6 bases). V was shortened by 4 bases and J by 2 bases, with 23 bases between the two germline ends. This CDR3 region has 18 residues. CDR1 is TSWWSYY, CDR2 QGS, per germline. CDR3 residues: CALGGGPTPPLPTDKLIF. CDR3 nucleotide sequence: TGTGCTCTTGGGGGGGGTCCTACACCGCCCCTCCCGACCGATAAACTCATCTTT.

This clone appeared many times. The protein TCRdb gives is from a much larger clone and does not agree with this DNA's translation at residue 9, likely a read error; the protein shown here comes from the DNA. CDR3 protein: CASSATFRCWGIPPFLDKLIF. DNA for the CDR3: TGTGCCTCTTCGGCTACCTTCAGGTGCTGGGGGATACCGCCTTTCCTCGATAAACTCATCTTT. V is TRDV3 and J is TRDJ1; 11 nucleotides align to TRDD3. V gave up 4 bases and J gave up 4 bases; unmatched junction bases: 29. Germline lookup yields CDR1 TVYSNPD and CDR2 GDNSRS (reference sequence). This CDR3 comprises 21 residues.

This clone was counted ten times or more. A far bigger clonotype differs at one base, so this is likely a read error. Other nucleotide sequences in the sample specify the same CDR3. This chain joins TRDV2 and TRDJ1; D gene unclear. The CDR3 runs 14 residues. Germline CDR1 GEAIGNYY, CDR2 EKD. Trimming shortened V by 7 bases and J by 0 bases, and 14 bases separated the two germline ends. The CDR3 here is CACDALPDTDKLIF. The CDR3 DNA follows: TGTGCCTGCGACGCCCTGCCAGACACCGATAAACTCATCTTT.

This clone was seen more than once but under ten times. A much bigger clone sits one base away, suggesting this may be a read error. The identical CDR3 is also encoded by other nucleotide sequences in the sample. The J gene is TRDJ1, the V gene TRDV1; possible D gene TRDD3, 5 bases. As TCRdb names no J gene, one was assigned here on the basis of a DNA match to germline. This CDR3 region has 24 residues. CDR1 is TSWWSYY, CDR2 QGS, per germline. CDR3 coding DNA: TGTGCCCTTGGGGAACTTGATTTCTGCCAACCTAAACGCGAGGATATATTGAACACCGACAAACTCATCTTT. Its protein is CALGELDFCQPKREDILNTDKLIF.

This clone showed up many times. Since a much larger clone is just one base distant, this may be a read error. The chain recombines TRDV1 with TRDJ1; D is possibly TRDD2 (5 bases). TCRdb leaves out the J gene; it was filled in here by matching the DNA to germline. This CDR3 has 23 amino acids. The V end was cut by 1 base, the J end by 2 bases, with 35 bases between. Germline CDR1 and CDR2: TSWWSYY and QGS. This CDR3 is CALGERLNQVVPSCLPSTDKLIF. The CDR3, as DNA: TGTGCTCTTGGGGAACGCCTAAATCAAGTTGTTCCAAGTTGTCTCCCTTCGACCGATAAACTCATCTTT.

This clone was seen a handful of times. TCRdb lists the protein of a much larger clone for this DNA, which differs at residue 13, so this is likely a read error; the protein given here is translated from the DNA itself. The chain couples TRDV1 to TRDJ1, with 12 positions matching TRDD3. This CDR3 comprises 18 residues. Germline CDR1 TSWWSYY, CDR2 QGS. The junction had 11 bases not matched to a gene; V was cut back by 3 bases and J by 3 bases. The CDR3 nucleotides read TGTGCTCTTGGGGACGGCTCCTGGGGGATACGAGACGCCGATAAACTCATCTTT. It translates to CALGDGSWGIRDADKLIF.